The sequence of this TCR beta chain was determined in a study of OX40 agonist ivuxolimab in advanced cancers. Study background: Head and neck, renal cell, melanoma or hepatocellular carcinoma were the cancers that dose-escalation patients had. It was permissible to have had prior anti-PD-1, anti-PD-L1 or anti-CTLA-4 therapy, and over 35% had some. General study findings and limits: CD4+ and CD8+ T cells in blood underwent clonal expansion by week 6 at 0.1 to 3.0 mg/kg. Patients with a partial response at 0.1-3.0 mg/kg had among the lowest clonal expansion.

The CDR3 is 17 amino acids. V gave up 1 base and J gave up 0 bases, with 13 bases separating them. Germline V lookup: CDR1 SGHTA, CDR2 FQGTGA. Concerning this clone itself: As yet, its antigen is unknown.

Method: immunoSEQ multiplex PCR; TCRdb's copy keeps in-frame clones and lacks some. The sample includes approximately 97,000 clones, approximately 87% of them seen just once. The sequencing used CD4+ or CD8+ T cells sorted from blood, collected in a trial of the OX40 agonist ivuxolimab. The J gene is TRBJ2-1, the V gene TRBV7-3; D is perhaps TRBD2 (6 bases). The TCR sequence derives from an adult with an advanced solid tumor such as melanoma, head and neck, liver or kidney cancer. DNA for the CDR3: TGTGCCAGCAGCTTAATTGGCGGGGATAGCTCCTACAATGAGCAGTTCTTC. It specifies CASSLIGGDSSYNEQFF.